The 24 T cell receptor beta chains presented below share a single source sample, sequenced in a study of T cells in narcolepsy. TCRdb keeps only in-frame clones here, not all; method: immunoSEQ multiplex PCR. This table holds roughly 9,800 clones, roughly 65% found once. The sample comprised CD45RA- memory CD8+ T cells from PBMCs. The receptor source for this set is a human donor with narcolepsy.

The chain couples TRBV7-8 to TRBJ1-1; weak D call: TRBD1 (5 bases). The CDR3 spans 14 residues. CDR1 is SGHVS and CDR2 is FQNEAQ in the germline V gene. Trimming removed 2 bases at V and 4 bases at J, with 11 bases between. The CDR3 nucleotides are TGTGCCAGCAGCTTACAGGGCGAGGGCACTGAAGCTTTCTTT. This encodes CASSLQGEGTEAFF. The full variable domain, completed using reference TRBV7-8 and TRBJ1-1, is GAGVSQSPRYKVAKRGQDVALRCDPISGHVSLFWYQQALGQGPEFLTYFQNEAQLDKSGLPSDRFFAERPEGSVSTLKIQRTQQEDSAVYLCASSLQGEGTEAFFGQGTRLTVV.

J is TRBJ2-7 and V is TRBV11-3; TRBD2 is a possible D gene (6 bases). This CDR3 spans 15 amino acids. Trimming took 4 bases from V and 2 from J, leaving 15 bases between them. Germline V gene lookup returns CDR1 SGHNT and CDR2 YENEEA. CDR3 region: CASSSLWGGAYEQYF. The CDR3 coding sequence is TGTGCCAGCAGCTCACTGTGGGGCGGGGCCTACGAGCAGTACTTC.

This chain links TRBV6-1 with TRBJ2-3; 11 bases are shared with TRBD2. Germline lookup yields CDR1 MNHNS and CDR2 SASEGT. The trim removed 9 bases at V and 2 bases at J, leaving 7 bases unmatched. This CDR3 comprises 15 residues. Written as DNA, the CDR3 is TGTGCCAGTATAGCGGGGGGGCTTGTCACAGATACGCAGTATTTT. It codes for CASIAGGLVTDTQYF.

The V gene is TRBV10-3, the J gene TRBJ2-5; D not resolved. The ends were cut back, 3 bases at V and 7 bases at J, with 15 bases in the middle. Germline CDR1 reads ENHRY; CDR2 reads SYGVKD. This CDR3 has 14 residues. The CDR3 coding sequence is TGTGCCATCAGTGAACCTCCACATTCCGGGACCCAGTACTTC. Its protein is CAISEPPHSGTQYF.

Notes on this clone: One end of the junction is discordant with germline, which a read error may explain. The chain joins TRBV19 to TRBJ2-7; 7 nucleotides agree with TRBD2. This CDR3 spans 15 amino acids. Germline CDR1 and CDR2: LNHDA and SQIVND (reference sequence). The CDR3 DNA reads TGTGCCAGTAGTTCTAGCGGAAGATTCTCCCACGAGCAGTACTTC. Its translation is CASSSSGRFSHEQYF. The full variable domain, with the rest looked up from reference TRBV19 and TRBJ2-7, is DGGITQSPKYLFRKEGQNVTLSCEQNLNHDAMYWYRQDPGQGLRLIYYSQIVNDFQKGDIAEGYSVSREKKESFPLTVTSAQKNPTAFYLCASSSSGRFSHEQYFGPGTRLTVT.

The gene calls are TRBV6-5 and TRBJ1-1, with 10 bases lining up with TRBD1. CDR1 is MNHEY, CDR2 SVGAGI, per germline. The CDR3 loop spans 16 amino acids. V lost 0 bases to trimming and J lost 3 bases; unmatched junction nucleotides: 4. The CDR3 DNA reads TGTGCCAGCAGTTACTCGAGGGACAGGGGTGACACTGAAGCTTTCTTT. It translates to CASSYSRDRGDTEAFF.

This chain links TRBV28 with TRBJ1-1; no reliable D call. Germline CDR1 MDHEN, CDR2 SYDVKM. Trimming stripped 5 bases from V and 4 bases from J, with 11 bases between. The length of the CDR3 is 13 residues. CDR3 residues: CASSHPPGTEAFF. CDR3 coding DNA: TGTGCCAGCAGTCACCCGCCGGGCACTGAAGCTTTCTTT.

The V and J genes are TRBV7-9 and TRBJ1-3, with TRBD1 matching 10 bases. The CDR3 is 15 amino acids. Germline CDR1 SEHNR, CDR2 FQNEAQ (reference sequence). Germline trimming cut 11 bases from V and 5 bases from J; bases unmatched to any gene: 12. The DNA of the CDR3 is TGTGCCTTCAACCCCCGGACAGGGGGTAGAAACACCATATATTTT. Translated, it gives CAFNPRTGGRNTIYF.

The chain employs TRBV18 and TRBJ2-2; no firm D call. The V end lost 3 bases, the J end lost 6 bases, and 2 bases lay between the germline ends. The germline V gene has CDR1 KGHSH and CDR2 LQKENI. The CDR3 loop spans 11 amino acids. CDR3 coding DNA: TGTGCCAGCTCACCGTCCGGGGAGCTGTTTTTT. Amino acid sequence: CASSPSGELFF.

This chain connects TRBV6-1 to TRBJ2-3, with 11 bases fitting TRBD2. The CDR3 sequence is 15 residues long. CDR1 and CDR2 from the germline V gene are MNHNS and SASEGT. V lost 2 bases to trimming and J lost 4 bases; unmatched junction nucleotides: 2. The CDR3 spells CASSEFSGGADTQYF. CDR3 DNA: TGTGCCAGCAGTGAATTTAGCGGGGGGGCAGATACGCAGTATTTT.

This chain uses TRBV28 with TRBJ2-1; 10 nucleotides agree with TRBD2. V was pared by 4 bases and J by 2 bases, with 11 bases of the junction left unmatched. There are 18 residues in the CDR3. Germline loops: CDR1 MDHEN, CDR2 SYDVKM. The chain's CDR3 is CASSSGRFLAGAYNEQFF. CDR3 bases: TGTGCCAGCAGTTCGGGACGTTTCCTAGCGGGAGCCTACAATGAGCAGTTCTTC.

This clone occurred once. The chain carries TRBV7-2 and TRBJ2-7, with 7 bases aligning to TRBD2. The germline V gene has CDR1 SGHTA and CDR2 FQGNSA. The V segment lost 3 bases and the J segment 3 bases; nucleotides outside the gene matches: 5. There are 14 residues in the CDR3. Here the CDR3 reads CASSFRAGDYEQYF. The CDR3 coding sequence is TGTGCCAGCAGCTTCCGTGCGGGGGACTACGAGCAGTACTTC.

The chain has TRBV7-9 and TRBJ2-1, with D unclear. V was pared by 5 bases and J by 8 bases, with 10 bases between. The CDR3 contains 12 residues. Germline V gene lookup returns CDR1 SEHNR and CDR2 FQNEAQ (reference sequence). CDR3 sequence reads: CASSHDWHEQFF. The CDR3 nucleotides are TGTGCCAGCAGCCACGACTGGCATGAGCAGTTCTTC.

The table lists this clone with a count of one. The gene calls are TRBV10-3 and TRBJ1-4; TRBD1 agrees at 8 bases. The CDR3 is 13 residues long. In germline, CDR1 is ENHRY, CDR2 SYGVKD. V was pared by 8 bases and J by 4 bases, with 3 bases of the junction left unmatched. CDR3 residues: CAILDRDNEKLFF. The CDR3 coding sequence is TGTGCCATCCTGGACAGGGATAATGAAAAACTGTTTTTT.

Written as DNA, the CDR3 is TGCGCCAGCAGCTTCAGGGAACTAAGCACAGATACGCAGTATTTT. This encodes CASSFRELSTDTQYF. J is TRBJ2-3 and V is TRBV5-1; D is perhaps TRBD1 (5 bases). CDR3 size: 15 residues. CDR1 and CDR2 (germline): SGHRS, YFSETQ. Trimming took off 2 bases at V and 0 bases at J, with 10 bases between the two ends.

The chain joins TRBV4-3 to TRBJ1-2, with D possibly being TRBD1 (5 bases). The CDR3 length is 15 residues. Per the germline V gene, CDR1 is LGHNA and CDR2 is YSLEER. V was clipped by 0 bases and J by 6 bases, with 14 bases between them. This chain's CDR3 is CASSQDGGLRDGYTF. CDR3 nucleotide sequence: TGCGCCAGCAGCCAAGATGGGGGTTTAAGGGATGGCTACACCTTC.

The chain combines TRBV4-3 with TRBJ2-5, with 9 positions matching TRBD1. The ends lost 3 bases at V and 4 bases at J; junction bases unmatched: 6. CDR1 LGHNA and CDR2 YSLEER come from the germline V gene. The CDR3 runs to 15 residues. As DNA, the CDR3 is TGCGCCAGCAGCCAGGACAGGGGCCCGGGAGAGACCCAGTACTTC. Protein sequence: CASSQDRGPGETQYF.

In the case of this clone: This may be a read error: a much more frequent sequence differs by one nucleotide. This rearrangement joins TRBV9 to TRBJ1-3; D remains ambiguous. The CDR3 totals 11 residues. The germline gives CDR1 SGDLS, CDR2 YYNGEE. The CDR3 DNA sequence: TGTGCCAGCAGCGTAGGCAACACCATACATTTT. Its translation: CASSVGNTIHF.

The chain has TRBV19 and TRBJ2-1; D is possibly TRBD1 (6 bases). CDR3 length: 13 amino acids. CDR1 LNHDA and CDR2 SQIVND come from the germline V gene (reference sequence). Trimming left V 5 bases short and J 3 bases short, with 8 bases between. The CDR3 DNA reads TGTGCCAGTAGTGGGGACAACTACAATGAGCAGTTCTTC. Residues: CASSGDNYNEQFF.

The chain couples TRBV5-4 to TRBJ2-3; tentatively, D is TRBD2 (7 bases). CDR1 and CDR2 from the germline V gene are SGHNT and YYREEE (reference sequence). V was trimmed by 2 bases and J by 1 base, leaving 11 bases between them. The CDR3 is 15 residues long. CDR3 bases: TGTGCCAGCAGCTTTTTCGGGGGGCGCACAGATACGCAGTATTTT. The encoded protein is CASSFFGGRTDTQYF.

This chain joins TRBV9 and TRBJ1-3; TRBD1 might be the D (5 bases). Trimming took 0 bases from V and 6 from J, leaving 16 bases between them. The CDR3 has 16 residues. CDR1 is SGDLS, CDR2 YYNGEE, per germline. CDR3 nucleotides: TGTGCCAGCAGCGTAGCCGGCAGGGTGTTTGAAAACACCATATATTTT. Protein: CASSVAGRVFENTIYF.

The chain carries TRBV13 and TRBJ2-7, with D perhaps TRBD2 (6 bases). V gave up 4 bases and J gave up 4 bases, with 14 bases separating them. The germline gives CDR1 PRHDT, CDR2 FYEKMQ (reference sequence). The CDR3 is 14 amino acids. CDR3 loop: CASSSSTREYEQYF. The DNA for the CDR3 is TGTGCCAGCAGCTCCTCCACGCGGGAATACGAGCAGTACTTC.

V and J are TRBV6-5 and TRBJ2-1, with D tentatively TRBD2 (5 bases). The CDR3 loop spans 13 amino acids. CDR1 is MNHEY and CDR2 is SVGAGI in the germline V gene. Deletions cut 6 bases from V and 2 bases from J, with 8 bases between. The CDR3 loop reads CASSPSPYNEQFF. The CDR3 region has the DNA TGTGCCAGCAGCCCTAGCCCCTACAATGAGCAGTTCTTC.

The chain couples TRBV28 to TRBJ1-4, with TRBD1 identical over 9 bases. The CDR3 consists of 15 residues. V dropped 5 bases and J dropped 4; count of bases not matched to a gene: 5. Germline-derived CDR1 and CDR2 are MDHEN and SYDVKM. CDR3 protein: CASSRTGDLNEKLFF. For the CDR3, the DNA is TGTGCCAGCAGTCGGACAGGGGACCTTAATGAAAAACTGTTTTTT.